This TCR beta chain comes out of a study of cytomegalovirus exposure and HLA in healthy donors. Study background: Among over 300 genotyped donors, 65% to 90% fell in the Caucasian-associated ancestry cluster. Study results and limitations: When analyzed later, a missense DCLRE1C variant was found to be linked to TCR beta V- and J-gene trimming. With high specificity and sensitivity, the classifier reportedly diagnosed cytomegalovirus status. As a later analysis revealed, most CMV-associated TCR beta chains appeared HLA-restricted.

As regards this clone: Its antigen is unknown.

The PCR made use of 60 Vbeta and 13 Jbeta primers. The assay was immunoSEQ multiplex PCR, and TCRdb's table has in-frame clones only and misses some. Of around 180,000 clones in the sample, roughly 87% are singletons; the top ten hold around 0.21%. V shed 0 bases and J shed 3 bases, with 7 bases lying between them. Germline-derived CDR1 and CDR2 are SGHDT and YYEEEE. The CDR3 is 14 amino acids. This sequence originates from a girl under three years old in good health and CMV-seronegative. Material for sequencing was PBMCs. V usage is TRBV5-6 and J usage is TRBJ2-1; possibly TRBD2 for D (5 bases). As DNA, the CDR3 is TGTGCCAGCAGCTTGGCGGGGAGCTACAATGAGCAGTTCTTC. Its protein product is CASSLAGSYNEQFF.